Listed below are T cell receptor beta chains from one sample, sequenced in a study of early T cells in non-severe SARS-CoV-2 infection. TCRdb called the 5' RACE reads again in MiXCR, with one record for every CDR3 protein. The sample shows 45,000 to 55,000 distinct CDR3 sequences, under 14% of them seen only once. What was sequenced was whole blood. These receptors came from an adult who was a healthcare worker with PCR-confirmed SARS-CoV-2 infection or an uninfected control (not recorded which). The CDR3 runs from the conserved cysteine through the conserved F or W. Each record gives: J gene, clone size, D gene, V gene, CDR3 DNA, CDR3 protein. The D gene is left open where the match is weak. The size of a clone is reported for some rows only, either as once, few or many, or as a class for expanded clones.

TRBJ2-7	many	TRBD1	TRBV7-8	TGTGCCAGCAGCACCAGACAGGGTGTCCACGAGCAGTACTTC	CASSTRQGVHEQYF
TRBJ1-6	-	-	TRBV11-2	TGTGCCAGCAGCTTAGATCGAACGCCTAGAATCTCCTATAATTCACCCCTCCACTTT	CASSLDRTPRISYNSPLHF
TRBJ2-7	once	TRBD1	TRBV12-3/TRBV12-4	TGTGCCAGCAGCCACTCACCGGGACAGCTCCCCTACGAGCAGTACTTC	CASSHSPGQLPYEQYF
TRBJ1-1	-	TRBD1	TRBV4-1	TGCGCCAGCAGCGTATACTACAGGGGCGGCACTGAAGCTTTCTTT	CASSVYYRGGTEAFF
TRBJ2-3	-	TRBD1	TRBV20-1	TGCAGTGCTGGACAGGCTAGCACAGATACGCAGTATTTT	CSAGQASTDTQYF
TRBJ2-6	-	-	TRBV21-1	TGTGCCAGCAGCAGCGGGACAGGGTCCCTTATCTCTGGGGCCAACGTCCTGACTTTC	CASSSGTGSLISGANVLTF
TRBJ2-7	-	-	TRBV28	TGTGCCAGCAGTTTAGGGTTGGGGTACGAGCAGTACTTC	CASSLGLGYEQYF
TRBJ2-5	few	-	TRBV3-1	TGTGCCAGCAGCCAAGTTTATGAGACCCAGTACTTC	CASSQVYETQYF
TRBJ1-1	-	-	TRBV28	TGTGCCAGCAGTCCAGGGACACACTCTCAGGGAGCTTTCTTT	CASSPGTHSQGAFF
TRBJ1-6	-	TRBD1	TRBV7-2	TGTGCCAGCAGCTTAGACAGGGGGCGTTTAGGGTCACCCCTCCACTTT	CASSLDRGRLGSPLHF
TRBJ1-1	many	-	TRBV12-5	TGTGCTAGTGGTTTGGCGACAGCTTCGAGGACTGAAGCTTTCTTT	CASGLATASRTEAFF
TRBJ1-1	-	-	TRBV28	TGTGCCAGCAATATGGGCGCGAACACTGAAGCTTTCTTT	CASNMGANTEAFF
TRBJ1-4	few	-	TRBV4-2	TGTGCCAGCAGCCAAGACGGACCCCACACTAATGAAAAACTGTTTTTT	CASSQDGPHTNEKLFF
TRBJ1-4	few	TRBD1	TRBV29-1	TGCAGCGCGGGACAGGGAGGCGAAAAACTGTTTTTT	CSAGQGGEKLFF
TRBJ2-2	-	-	TRBV9	TGTGCCAGCAGCGTCAGCGGGACCGGGGAGCTGTTTTTT	CASSVSGTGELFF
TRBJ2-7	many	-	TRBV7-9	TGTGCCAGCAGCGGACGGGACACCGGATACGAGCAGTACTTC	CASSGRDTGYEQYF
TRBJ2-5	few	-	TRBV4-1	TGCGCCAGCAGCCTAGAACGACTACCCGACCAAGAGACCCAGTACTTC	CASSLERLPDQETQYF
TRBJ2-5	many	-	TRBV2	TGTGCCAGCACCCCTGCGGGGAAAGAGACCCAGTACTTC	CASTPAGKETQYF
TRBJ2-1	-	-	TRBV20-1	TGCAGTGCTAGAGATTCGGCTATCGGAAGGAATGAGCAGTTCTTC	CSARDSAIGRNEQFF
TRBJ2-7	-	TRBD1	TRBV28	TGTGCCAGCAGTTCCGGGACAGGGTCCGTATCCTACGAGCAGTACTTC	CASSSGTGSVSYEQYF
TRBJ1-4	many	TRBD1	TRBV29-1	TGCAGCGTTCTACAGGGGGCAGAAAAACTGTTTTTT	CSVLQGAEKLFF
TRBJ2-1	-	TRBD2	TRBV5-4	TGTGCCAGCAGCCCTGGGGGGAGCGGGAGGAACAATGAGCAGTTCTTC	CASSPGGSGRNNEQFF
TRBJ2-7	-	-	TRBV29-1	TGCAGCGTCCAAAAAGGCTACGAGCAGTACTTC	CSVQKGYEQYF
TRBJ2-7	many	TRBD1	TRBV5-1	TGCGCCAGCAGCTTGAAAGGGGACAGTTCCTACGAGCAGTACTTC	CASSLKGDSSYEQYF
TRBJ2-7	many	-	TRBV27	TGTGCCAGCAGTTTAGTGGGGGCACCCTACGAGCAGTACTTC	CASSLVGAPYEQYF
TRBJ2-7	-	TRBD2	TRBV10-3	TGTGCCATCAGTGGAGGGGAGGGATACGAGCAGTACTTC	CAISGGEGYEQYF
TRBJ1-1	few	-	TRBV6-6	TGTGCCAGCAGTTATTTGGCTTCGAACACTGAAGCTTTCTTT	CASSYLASNTEAFF
TRBJ2-7	-	-	TRBV12-3/TRBV12-4	TGTGCCAGCAGTTTAGGGACCATCTACGAGCAGTACTTC	CASSLGTIYEQYF
TRBJ2-3	few	-	TRBV3-1	TGTGCCAGCAGCCAGAATAAGGGAGATACGCAGTATTTT	CASSQNKGDTQYF
TRBJ1-1	many	-	TRBV12-3/TRBV12-4	TGTGCCAGCGAACGGGCGGGGGCGTCTGAAGCTTTCTTT	CASERAGASEAFF
TRBJ1-4	-	TRBD1	TRBV7-9	TGTGCCAGCAGCTTGGCAGGGGGCAGAGAAAAACTGTTTTTT	CASSLAGGREKLFF
TRBJ1-5	few	-	TRBV7-9	TGTGCCAGCAGCCCGACAGGCGCAGGCCAGCCCCAGCATTTT	CASSPTGAGQPQHF
TRBJ2-3	few	-	TRBV5-5	TGTGCCAGCAGCCCCCTCGGAAGAGAAATCGATACGCAGTATTTT	CASSPLGREIDTQYF
TRBJ2-3	-	-	TRBV5-1	TGCGCCAGCAGCTCCCAATGGGGGGACACAGATACGCAGTATTTT	CASSSQWGDTDTQYF
TRBJ2-7	few	TRBD1	TRBV20-1	TGCAGTGCCAGGGACAGGGGGATATCCTACGAGCAGTACTTC	CSARDRGISYEQYF
TRBJ1-5	few	TRBD1	TRBV19	TGTGCCAGTAGTCCAATAGACAGGGGGCTAGGACAGCCCCAGCATTTT	CASSPIDRGLGQPQHF
TRBJ2-7	once	TRBD2	TRBV20-1	TGCAGTGCTAGAGATCCACTTAGCGGGACCCACGAGCAGTACTTC	CSARDPLSGTHEQYF
TRBJ2-2	few	TRBD1	TRBV3-1	TGTGCCAGCAGCCATGCAGGGGGCAACACCGGGGAGCTGTTTTTT	CASSHAGGNTGELFF
TRBJ2-5	few	-	TRBV28	TGTGCCAGCAGTTCCCAGGGGCCCCGTCAAGAGACCCAGTACTTC	CASSSQGPRQETQYF
TRBJ2-2	-	-	TRBV20-1	TGCAGTGCTAGAGGAGGGTGGCGGGGACGACTTAAAAACACCGGGGAGCTGTTTTTT	CSARGGWRGRLKNTGELFF
TRBJ1-5	few	-	TRBV19	TGTGCCAGTAGCCTGAGAAGGGGTAGCAATCAGCCCCAGCATTTT	CASSLRRGSNQPQHF
TRBJ1-1	-	-	TRBV28	TGTGCCAGCAGTTTAGTATTAAGGACTGAAGCTTTCTTT	CASSLVLRTEAFF
TRBJ2-3	-	-	TRBV7-9	TGTGCCAGCAGCCTACAAGGGGTGGCTAGCACAGATACGCAGTATTTT	CASSLQGVASTDTQYF
TRBJ2-3	many	-	TRBV20-1	TGCAGTCCCCAACGGCCTGCGCGAACCGCGACAGATACGCAGTATTTT	CSPQRPARTATDTQYF
TRBJ1-2	many	-	TRBV7-2	TGTGCCAGCAGCTCTCAGAGGGGAAACTATGGCTACACCTTC	CASSSQRGNYGYTF